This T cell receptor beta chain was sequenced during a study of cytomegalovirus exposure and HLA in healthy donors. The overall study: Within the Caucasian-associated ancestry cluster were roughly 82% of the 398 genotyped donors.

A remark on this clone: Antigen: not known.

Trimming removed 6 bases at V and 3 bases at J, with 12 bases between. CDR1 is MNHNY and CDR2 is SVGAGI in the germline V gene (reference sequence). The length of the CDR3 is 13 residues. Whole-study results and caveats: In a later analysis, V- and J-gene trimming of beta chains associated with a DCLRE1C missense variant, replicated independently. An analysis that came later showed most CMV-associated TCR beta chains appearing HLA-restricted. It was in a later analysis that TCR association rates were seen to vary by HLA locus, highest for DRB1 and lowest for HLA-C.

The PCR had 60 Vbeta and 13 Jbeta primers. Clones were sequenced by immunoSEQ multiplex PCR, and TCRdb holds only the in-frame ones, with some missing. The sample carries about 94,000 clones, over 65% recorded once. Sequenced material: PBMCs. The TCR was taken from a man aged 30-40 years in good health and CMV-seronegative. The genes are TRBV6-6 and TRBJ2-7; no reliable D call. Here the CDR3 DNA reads TGTGCCAGCAGGAGGTCCCCTTTCTACGAGCAGTACTTC. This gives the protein CASRRSPFYEQYF.